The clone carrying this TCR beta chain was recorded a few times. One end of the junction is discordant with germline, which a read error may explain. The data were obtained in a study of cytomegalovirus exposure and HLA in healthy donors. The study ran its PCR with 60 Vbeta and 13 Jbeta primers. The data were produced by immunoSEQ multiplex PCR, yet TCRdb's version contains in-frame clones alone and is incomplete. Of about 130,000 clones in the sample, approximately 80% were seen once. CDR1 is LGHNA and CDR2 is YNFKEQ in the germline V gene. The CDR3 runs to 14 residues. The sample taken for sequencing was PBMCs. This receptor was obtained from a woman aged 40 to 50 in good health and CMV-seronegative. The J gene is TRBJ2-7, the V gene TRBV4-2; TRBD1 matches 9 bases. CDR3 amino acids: CASSRDRESSEQYF. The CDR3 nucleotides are TGTGCCAGCTCCCGGGACAGGGAGTCCTCCGAGCAGTACTTC.